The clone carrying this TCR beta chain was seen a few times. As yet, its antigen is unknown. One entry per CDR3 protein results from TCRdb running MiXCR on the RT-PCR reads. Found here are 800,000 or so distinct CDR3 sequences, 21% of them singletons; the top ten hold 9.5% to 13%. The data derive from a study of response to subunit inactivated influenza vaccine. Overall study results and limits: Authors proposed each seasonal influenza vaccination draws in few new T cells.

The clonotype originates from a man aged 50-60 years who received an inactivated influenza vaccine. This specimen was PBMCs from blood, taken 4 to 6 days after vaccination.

CDR3 amino acids: CASSLDSSNEKLFF. DNA for the CDR3: TGCGCCAGCAGCTTGGACAGCAGTAATGAAAAACTGTTTTTT. The chain links TRBV5-1 to TRBJ1-4, with D unclear. The CDR3 covers 14 residues. Germline V lookup: CDR1 SGHRS, CDR2 YFSETQ. Between the trimmed V and J ends, which lost 0 bases and 4 bases, there was a span of 7 bases. Full variable domain (remainder filled in from reference TRBV5-1 and TRBJ1-4): KAGVTQTPRYLIKTRGQQVTLSCSPISGHRSVSWYQQTPGQGLQFLFEYFSETQRNKGNFPGRFSGRQFSNSRSEMNVSTLELGDSALYLCASSLDSSNEKLFFGSGTQLSVL.